This record concerns one TCR beta chain sequence. Clones were read by immunoSEQ multiplex PCR, and TCRdb kept only the in-frame ones, dropping some. The repertoire holds about 260,000 clones, with about 86% as singletons. The CDR3 extends over 15 amino acids. Trimming left V 4 bases short and J 3 bases short, with 15 bases between. Germline V gives CDR1 SNHLY, CDR2 FYNNEI. The data originate from a study of blood T cell repertoires in COVID-19. In the study overall: T cells, B-cell-depleted T cells, or PBMCs provided the cDNA or gDNA that served as material.

This sequence was found in a man aged 25-40 years with active or convalescent COVID-19. The V call is TRBV2, the J call TRBJ1-1; no firm D call. The specimen was peripheral blood. CDR3 loop: CASSVAQALHTEAFF. The CDR3 bases are TGTGCCAGCAGTGTTGCCCAGGCCTTGCACACTGAAGCTTTCTTT.